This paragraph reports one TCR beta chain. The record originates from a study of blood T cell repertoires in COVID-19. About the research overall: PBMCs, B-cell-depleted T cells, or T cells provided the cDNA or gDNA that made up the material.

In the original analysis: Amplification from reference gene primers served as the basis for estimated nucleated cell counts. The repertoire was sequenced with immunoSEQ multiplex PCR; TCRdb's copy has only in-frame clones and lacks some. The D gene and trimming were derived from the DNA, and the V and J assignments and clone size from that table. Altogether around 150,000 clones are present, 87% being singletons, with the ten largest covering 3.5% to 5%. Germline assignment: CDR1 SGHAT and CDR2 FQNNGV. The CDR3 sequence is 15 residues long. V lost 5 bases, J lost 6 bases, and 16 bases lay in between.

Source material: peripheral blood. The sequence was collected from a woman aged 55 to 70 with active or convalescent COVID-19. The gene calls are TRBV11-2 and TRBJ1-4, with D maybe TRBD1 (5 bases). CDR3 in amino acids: CASSLFGQGDEKLFF. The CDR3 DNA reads TGTGCCAGCAGCCTCTTCGGGCAGGGTGATGAAAAACTGTTTTTT.